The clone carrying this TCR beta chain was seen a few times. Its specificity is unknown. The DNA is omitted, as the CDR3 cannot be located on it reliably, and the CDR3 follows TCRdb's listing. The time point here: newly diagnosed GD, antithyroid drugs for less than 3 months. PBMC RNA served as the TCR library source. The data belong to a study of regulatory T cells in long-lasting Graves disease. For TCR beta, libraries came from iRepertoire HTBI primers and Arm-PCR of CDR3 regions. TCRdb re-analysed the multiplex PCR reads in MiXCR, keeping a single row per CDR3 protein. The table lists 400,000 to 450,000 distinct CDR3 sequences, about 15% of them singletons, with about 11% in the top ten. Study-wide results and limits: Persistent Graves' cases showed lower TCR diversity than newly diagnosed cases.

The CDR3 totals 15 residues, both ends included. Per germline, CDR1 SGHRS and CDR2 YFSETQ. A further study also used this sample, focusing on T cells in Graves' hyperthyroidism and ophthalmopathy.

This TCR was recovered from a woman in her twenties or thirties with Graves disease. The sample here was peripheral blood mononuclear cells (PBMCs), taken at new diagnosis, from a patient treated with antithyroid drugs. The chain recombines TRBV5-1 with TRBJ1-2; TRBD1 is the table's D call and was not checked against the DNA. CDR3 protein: CASKLRQGASYGCTF.